Following are 22 T cell receptor beta chains from one sample sequenced in a study of long-term antiretroviral therapy in people with HIV (dated by TCRdb to between 2020 and 2023). The immunoSEQ hsTCRB v3.0 assay was used at survey level resolution to sequence the TRB variable region. TCRdb retrieved this table from immuneACCESS and kept in-frame rearrangements only. Not all clones are present; in checked studies, unresolved V genes account for under half, and no reason is known for the remainder. For this sample the table gives 24,000 or so clones, of which 70% to 90% were detected only once. The top ten hold 3.6% of the sample. Material: unsorted PBMCs, obtained 1.9 years after starting antiretroviral therapy. These receptors originate from a woman aged 25 to 39 with HIV.

This chain joins TRBV2 and TRBJ1-2; D is possibly TRBD1 (6 bases). This CDR3 region has 15 residues. The germline V gene has CDR1 SNHLY and CDR2 FYNNEI. V was cut by 2 bases and J by 4 bases, with 14 bases left in between. CDR3 nucleotides: TGTGCCAGCAGTGAATTAGGGGGAACCGTCTATGGCTACACCTTC. It codes for CASSELGGTVYGYTF.

This clone was detected a few times. V is TRBV29-1 and J is TRBJ2-2; D is ambiguous. The ends were cut back, 1 base at V and 0 bases at J, with 3 bases in the middle. The CDR3 covers 13 residues. Germline lookup yields CDR1 SQVTM and CDR2 ANQGSEA. The CDR3 nucleotides read TGCAGCGTTGAAGGGACGAACACCGGGGAGCTGTTTTTT. It specifies CSVEGTNTGELFF.

This chain uses TRBV5-1 with TRBJ1-4; perhaps TRBD1 as D (5 bases). Per germline, CDR1 SGHRS and CDR2 YFSETQ. Trimming removed 4 bases from V and 2 bases from J, with 18 bases in between. This CDR3 contains 17 residues. DNA for the CDR3: TGCGCCAGCAGCCCGGGGGAGGGTTTATTTACTAATGAAAAACTGTTTTTT. It is translated as CASSPGEGLFTNEKLFF.

The chain has TRBV2 and TRBJ1-5; 10 bases are shared with TRBD1. Germline CDR1 and CDR2: SNHLY and FYNNEI. Unmatched junction bases numbered 2, after V lost 8 bases and J lost 1 base. The CDR3 loop spans 14 amino acids. The CDR3 loop reads CASRGQGSNQPQHF. DNA of the CDR3: TGTGCCAGCCGGGGACAGGGGAGCAATCAGCCCCAGCATTTT.

The V call is TRBV5-5, the J call TRBJ1-5; 7 bases fit TRBD1. CDR1 is SGHKS and CDR2 is YYEKEE in the germline V gene (reference sequence). The CDR3 is 13 residues long. The V and J ends lost 4 bases and 6 bases, in that order; junction bases with no gene match: 4. CDR3 nucleotides: TGTGCCAGCAGCCCGGAGGGGGCTCAGCCCCAGCATTTT. Translating gives CASSPEGAQPQHF. Looking up the rest from reference TRBV5-5 and TRBJ1-5 gives the full variable domain: DAGVTQSPTHLIKTRGQQVTLRCSPISGHKSVSWYQQVLGQGPQFIFQYYEKEERGRGNFPDRFSARQFPNYSSELNVNALLLGDSALYLCASSPEGAQPQHFGDGTRLSIL.

This clone has a handful of counts. The rearrangement joins TRBV6-6 to TRBJ1-6; weak D call: TRBD1 (5 bases). Trimming pared 6 bases from V and 7 bases from J, leaving 16 bases between. Germline V lookup: CDR1 MNHNY, CDR2 SVGAGI (reference sequence). The CDR3 runs to 15 residues. The CDR3: CASRTDRDGNSPLHF. In DNA form, the CDR3 reads TGTGCCAGCAGGACCGACCGGGACGGCAATTCACCCCTCCACTTT.

The sample holds one count of this clone. V is TRBV2 and J is TRBJ1-6; the match to TRBD1 covers 7 bases. V lost 7 bases to trimming and J lost 7 bases; unmatched junction nucleotides: 13. Germline-derived CDR1 and CDR2 are SNHLY and FYNNEI. The CDR3 consists of 16 residues. In nucleotides, the CDR3 is TGTGCCAGCACTATGACAGGGAACGCCAGAAATTCACCCCTCCACTTT. Translated, it gives CASTMTGNARNSPLHF.

This sequence joins TRBV7-3 and TRBJ2-5, with D maybe TRBD2 (7 bases). CDR1 and CDR2 from the germline V gene are SGHTA and FQGTGA. V gave up 5 bases and J gave up 5 bases, with 18 bases separating them. The CDR3 has 15 amino acids. CDR3 residues: CASSLRGRGMETQYF. The CDR3 DNA reads TGTGCCAGCAGCCTCCGGGGGCGGGGGATGGAGACCCAGTACTTC.

V is TRBV30 and J is TRBJ2-2; D remains ambiguous. The germline V gene has CDR1 GTSNPN and CDR2 SVGIG (reference sequence). The CDR3 has 16 amino acids. Trimming pared 0 bases from V and 1 base from J, leaving 12 bases between. The chain's CDR3 is CAWSVKGRLNTGELFF. CDR3 DNA sequence: TGTGCCTGGAGTGTTAAGGGCAGATTGAACACCGGGGAGCTGTTTTTT. The full variable domain, completed using reference TRBV30 and TRBJ2-2, is SQTIHQWPATLVQPVGSPLSLECTVEGTSNPNLYWYRQAAGRGLQLLFYSVGIGQISSEVPQNLSASRPQDRQFILSSKKLLLSDSGFYLCAWSVKGRLNTGELFFGEGSRLTVL.

The J gene is TRBJ2-5, the V gene TRBV5-1; D might be TRBD2 (6 bases). The V end was cut by 4 bases, the J end by 2 bases, with 12 bases between. There are 14 residues in the CDR3. Germline V gene data show CDR1 as SGHRS and CDR2 as YFSETQ. The CDR3 region has the DNA TGCGCCAGCAGCATGGACGGGGGACAAGAGACCCAGTACTTC. It is translated as CASSMDGGQETQYF.

The chain combines TRBV2 with TRBJ2-2, with TRBD1 as a possible D gene (7 bases). The V and J ends lost 6 bases and 1 base respectively, with 15 bases between them. The germline V gene has CDR1 SNHLY and CDR2 FYNNEI. CDR3 length: 16 amino acids. The CDR3 reads CASRGGNRGNTGELFF. CDR3 bases: TGTGCCAGCAGGGGAGGAAACAGGGGGAACACCGGGGAGCTGTTTTTT.

J is TRBJ1-1 and V is TRBV9; D remains unclear. From germline, CDR1 is SGDLS and CDR2 YYNGEE. V lost 3 bases and J 4 bases, leaving 7 bases between the germline ends. The CDR3 sequence is 12 residues long. CDR3 coding DNA: TGTGCCAGCAGCGGACTTGCCACTGAAGCTTTCTTT. Amino acids: CASSGLATEAFF. Complete variable domain (other parts from reference TRBV9 and TRBJ1-1): DSGVTQTPKHLITATGQRVTLRCSPRSGDLSVYWYQQSLDQGLQFLIQYYNGEERAKGNILERFSAQQFPDLHSELNLSSLELGDSALYFCASSGLATEAFFGQGTRLTVV.

The chain links TRBV10-2 to TRBJ1-5; TRBD1 matches at 10 bases. Germline V CDR1 and CDR2: WSHSY, SAAADI. Trimming cost V 10 bases and J 3 bases; bases outside gene matches: 9. CDR3 length: 15 amino acids. CDR3 sequence reads: CATDPGQGFNQPQHF. Here the CDR3 DNA reads TGCGCCACCGATCCGGGACAGGGGTTCAATCAGCCCCAGCATTTT.

Here the CDR3 DNA reads TGTGCCATCGGCCTGGGAGAAAGTGAGCAGTTCTTC. This gives the protein CAIGLGESEQFF. This sequence joins TRBV10-3 and TRBJ2-1, with a possible D match to TRBD2 (5 bases). The CDR3 is 12 residues long. Germline V lookup: CDR1 ENHRY, CDR2 SYGVKD. V gave up 8 bases and J gave up 9 bases, with 14 bases separating them.

This rearrangement joins TRBV30 to TRBJ2-3; 8 bases are shared with TRBD2. The CDR3 runs 13 residues. In germline, CDR1 is GTSNPN, CDR2 SVGIG (reference sequence). V gave up 2 bases and J gave up 7 bases; unmatched junction bases: 5. The CDR3: CAWSTGGTNTQYF. CDR3 nucleotides: TGTGCCTGGAGTACGGGGGGGACGAATACGCAGTATTTT.

This clone was picked up one time. The chain is built from TRBV10-3 and TRBJ2-3; 9 positions match TRBD1. V lost 4 bases to trimming and J lost 5 bases; unmatched junction nucleotides: 7. Germline CDR1 ENHRY, CDR2 SYGVKD. The CDR3 loop spans 15 amino acids. CDR3 sequence: CAISGDRAQIDTQYF. The DNA of the CDR3 is TGTGCCATCAGTGGGGACAGGGCCCAGATAGATACGCAGTATTTT.

V gene TRBV4-1 combines with J gene TRBJ2-2; 9 nucleotides agree with TRBD1. The CDR3 spans 15 residues. Germline V gene lookup returns CDR1 MGHRA and CDR2 YSYEKL. V lost 4 bases, J lost 6 bases, and 6 bases stayed unmatched. CDR3 nucleotide sequence: TGCGCCAGCAGCCGCACGTGGACAGGGGCCGGGGAGCTGTTTTTT. Its protein is CASSRTWTGAGELFF.

This chain uses TRBV5-1 with TRBJ2-2, with TRBD1 matching 9 bases. V lost 4 bases, J lost 3 bases, and 4 bases stayed unmatched. Germline V gene data show CDR1 as SGHRS and CDR2 as YFSETQ. This CDR3 is built from 15 residues. Here the CDR3 DNA reads TGCGCCAGCAGCCGGGACAGGGTGGACACCGGGGAGCTGTTTTTT. Translating it yields CASSRDRVDTGELFF. Together with reference TRBV5-1 and TRBJ2-2, the CDR3 gives the full variable domain: KAGVTQTPRYLIKTRGQQVTLSCSPISGHRSVSWYQQTPGQGLQFLFEYFSETQRNKGNFPGRFSGRQFSNSRSEMNVSTLELGDSALYLCASSRDRVDTGELFFGEGSRLTVL.

This rearrangement joins TRBV30 to TRBJ1-4; unclear D gene. The CDR3 runs 12 residues. V lost 2 bases to trimming and J lost 6 bases, with 7 bases between them. Germline V gene data show CDR1 as GTSNPN and CDR2 as SVGIG (reference sequence). CDR3 DNA: TGTGCCTGGAGTACCCAGGATGAAAAACTGTTTTTT. Protein product: CAWSTQDEKLFF.

The chain links TRBV9 to TRBJ2-7; D is unresolved. The CDR3 has 13 amino acids. Germline V gene sequence: CDR1 SGDLS, CDR2 YYNGEE. Deletions cut 0 bases from V and 5 bases from J, with 9 bases between. CDR3 loop: CASSVGLGNEQYV. The CDR3 DNA reads as TGTGCCAGCAGCGTAGGTCTGGGAAACGAGCAGTACGTC.

The chain recombines TRBV7-2 with TRBJ1-1; D unresolved. V dropped 1 base and J dropped 7 bases, with 7 bases sitting between them. Per germline, CDR1 SGHTA and CDR2 FQGNSA. The CDR3 consists of 12 residues. The CDR3 sequence is CASSLVPGEAFF. The CDR3 DNA sequence: TGTGCCAGCAGCTTAGTCCCCGGTGAAGCTTTCTTT. The full variable domain, with the rest looked up from reference TRBV7-2 and TRBJ1-1, is GAGVSQSPSNKVTEKGKDVELRCDPISGHTALYWYRQSLGQGLEFLIYFQGNSAPDKSGLPSDRFSAERTGGSVSTLTIQRTQQEDSAVYLCASSLVPGEAFFGQGTRLTVV.

The V call is TRBV19, the J call TRBJ1-5; 8 bases line up with TRBD1. Germline V gives CDR1 LNHDA, CDR2 SQIVND (reference sequence). With 9 bases clipped from V and 7 bases from J, the junction kept 14 bases outside the gene matches. The CDR3 is 15 residues long. CDR3 nucleotide sequence: TGTGCCAGCCAAGGGGTGTCAGGGGGCGGACAGCCCCAGCATTTT. Residues: CASQGVSGGGQPQHF.